Following are 8 T cell receptor beta chains from one sample sequenced in a study of response to subunit inactivated influenza vaccine. Each CDR3 protein gets one entry after TCRdb re-called the RT-PCR reads with MiXCR. This sample carries approximately 500,000 distinct CDR3 sequences, roughly 13% of them seen once, and the ten largest clones take about an eighth. The sample in question was PBMCs from blood, obtained more than 35 days after vaccination. These receptors originate from a man in his fifties who received an inactivated influenza vaccine.

This clonotype was seen a handful of times. The chain has TRBV24-1 and TRBJ1-1; TRBD1 aligns across 9 bases. CDR3 length: 15 amino acids. The V gene end was trimmed by 4 bases and the J gene end by 4 bases; junction bases not matched to a gene: 6. Germline V gene lookup returns CDR1 KGHDR and CDR2 SFDVKD. CDR3 in DNA: TGTGCCACCAGTGACCCGGGACAGGGTATCACTGAAGCTTTCTTT. This encodes CATSDPGQGITEAFF.

CDR3 bases: TGTGCCAGCAGTTACGCGTCTTTCTACGAGCAGTACTTC. Protein product: CASSYASFYEQYF. This chain joins TRBV6-5 and TRBJ2-7; D is ambiguous. Trimming left V 2 bases short and J 3 bases short, with 8 bases between. The CDR3 has 13 amino acids. CDR1 MNHEY and CDR2 SVGAGI come from the germline V gene.

The chain employs TRBV12-3 or TRBV12-4 and TRBJ1-2, with a possible D match to TRBD1 (6 bases). Trimming took off 9 bases at V and 8 bases at J, with 13 bases between the two ends. This CDR3 is 11 amino acids long. The CDR3 nucleotides read TGTGCCAGTACATACAGGGAGGGCTACACCTTC. It encodes CASTYREGYTF.

This clonotype showed up just a few times. J is TRBJ1-5 and V is TRBV5-1; TRBD1 aligns across 8 bases. V shed 4 bases, J shed 2 bases, and the junction held 5 bases outside the gene matches. In germline, CDR1 is SGHRS, CDR2 YFSETQ. The CDR3 is 15 residues long. The CDR3 bases are TGCGCCAGCAGCGAAGGACAGGGAGGCAATCAGCCCCAGCATTTT. Translation gives CASSEGQGGNQPQHF. The full variable domain, completed using reference TRBV5-1 and TRBJ1-5, is KAGVTQTPRYLIKTRGQQVTLSCSPISGHRSVSWYQQTPGQGLQFLFEYFSETQRNKGNFPGRFSGRQFSNSRSEMNVSTLELGDSALYLCASSEGQGGNQPQHFGDGTRLSIL.

The rearrangement joins TRBV7-2 to TRBJ2-1; 9 nucleotides agree with TRBD2. J gave up 9 bases and V 4 bases, and 7 bases lay outside the gene matches. The CDR3 has 14 amino acids. From germline, CDR1 is SGHTA and CDR2 FQGNSA. CDR3 residues: CASSSSGGPGEQFF. The CDR3 nucleotides read TGTGCCAGCAGCTCCAGCGGGGGGCCGGGTGAGCAGTTCTTC.

V gene TRBV5-5 combines with J gene TRBJ2-5; TRBD2 agrees at 8 bases. The CDR3 is 16 residues long. Trimming at V came to 4 bases and at J to 5 bases, leaving 13 bases not matched to a gene. The germline V gene encodes CDR1 SGHKS and CDR2 YYEKEE (reference sequence). CDR3 amino acids: CASSLSASGRAETQYF. The CDR3 bases are TGTGCCAGCAGCCTGTCGGCGTCCGGGAGGGCTGAGACCCAGTACTTC.

V usage is TRBV6-1 and J usage is TRBJ2-2, with D uncertain. CDR1 is MNHNS, CDR2 SASEGT, per germline. CDR3 length: 14 residues. The V gene lost 5 bases and the J gene lost 3 bases, with 10 bases spanning the gap. CDR3 region: CASSTVGYTGELFF. The DNA for the CDR3 is TGTGCCAGCAGTACCGTCGGCTACACCGGGGAGCTGTTTTTT.

This clonotype occurred a few times. The V call is TRBV7-8, the J call TRBJ1-2, with D tentatively TRBD1 (5 bases). CDR3 size: 15 residues. Trimming stripped 2 bases from V and 7 bases from J, with 17 bases between. The germline CDR1 and CDR2 sequences are SGHVS and FQNEAQ. CDR3 amino acids: CASSLSRTLAGGYTF. CDR3 nucleotides: TGTGCCAGCAGCTTATCACGGACACTCGCTGGTGGCTACACCTTC.